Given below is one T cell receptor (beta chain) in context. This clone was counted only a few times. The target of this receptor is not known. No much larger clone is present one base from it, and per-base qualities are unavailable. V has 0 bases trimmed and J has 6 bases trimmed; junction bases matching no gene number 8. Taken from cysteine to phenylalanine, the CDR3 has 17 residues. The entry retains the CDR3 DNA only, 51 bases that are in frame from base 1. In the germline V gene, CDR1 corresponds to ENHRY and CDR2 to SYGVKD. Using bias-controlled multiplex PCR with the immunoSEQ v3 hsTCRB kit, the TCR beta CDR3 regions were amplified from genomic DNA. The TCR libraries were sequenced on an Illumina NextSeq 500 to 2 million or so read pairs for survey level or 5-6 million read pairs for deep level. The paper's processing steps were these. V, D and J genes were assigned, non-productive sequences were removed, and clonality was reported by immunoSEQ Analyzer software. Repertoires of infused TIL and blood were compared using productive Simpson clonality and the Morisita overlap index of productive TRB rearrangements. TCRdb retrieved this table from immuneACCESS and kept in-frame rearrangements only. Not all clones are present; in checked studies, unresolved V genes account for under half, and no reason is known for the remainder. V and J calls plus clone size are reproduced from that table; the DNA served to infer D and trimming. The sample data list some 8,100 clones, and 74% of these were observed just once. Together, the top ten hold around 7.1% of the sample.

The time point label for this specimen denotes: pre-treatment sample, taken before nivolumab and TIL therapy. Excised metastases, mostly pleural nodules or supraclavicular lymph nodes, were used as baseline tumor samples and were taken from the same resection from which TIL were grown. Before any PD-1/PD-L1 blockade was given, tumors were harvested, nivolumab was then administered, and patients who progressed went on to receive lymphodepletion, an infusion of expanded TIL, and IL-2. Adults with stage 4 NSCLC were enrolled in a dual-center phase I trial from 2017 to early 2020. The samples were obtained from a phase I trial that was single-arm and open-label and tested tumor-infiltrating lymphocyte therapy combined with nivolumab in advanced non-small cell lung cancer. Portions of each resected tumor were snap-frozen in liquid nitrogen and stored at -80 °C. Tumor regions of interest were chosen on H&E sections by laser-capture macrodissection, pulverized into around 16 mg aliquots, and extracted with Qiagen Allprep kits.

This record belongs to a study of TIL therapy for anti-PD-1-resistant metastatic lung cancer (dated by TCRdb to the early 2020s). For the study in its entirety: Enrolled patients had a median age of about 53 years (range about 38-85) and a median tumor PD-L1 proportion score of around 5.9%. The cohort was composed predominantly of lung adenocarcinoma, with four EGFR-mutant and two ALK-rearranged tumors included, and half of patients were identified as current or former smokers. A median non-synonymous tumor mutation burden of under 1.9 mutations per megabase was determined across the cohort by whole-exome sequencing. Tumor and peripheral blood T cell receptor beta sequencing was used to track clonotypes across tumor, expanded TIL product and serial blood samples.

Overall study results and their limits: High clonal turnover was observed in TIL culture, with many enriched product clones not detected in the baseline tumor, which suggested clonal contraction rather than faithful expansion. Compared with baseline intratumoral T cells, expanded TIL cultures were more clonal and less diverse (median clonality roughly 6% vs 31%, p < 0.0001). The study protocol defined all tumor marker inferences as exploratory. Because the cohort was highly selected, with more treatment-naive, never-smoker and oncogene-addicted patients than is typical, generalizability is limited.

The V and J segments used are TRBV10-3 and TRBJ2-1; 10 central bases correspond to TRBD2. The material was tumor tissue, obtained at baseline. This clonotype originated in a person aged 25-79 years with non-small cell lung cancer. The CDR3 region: CAISESGPSGSFNEQFF. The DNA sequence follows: TGTGCCATCAGTGAGTCGGGCCCTAGCGGGAGTTTCAATGAGCAGTTCTTC.